Listed here are 23 T cell receptor beta chains from one sample, sequenced in a study of control samples from healthy donors and cancer patients. The table came from immunoSEQ multiplex PCR; TCRdb's copy has only in-frame clones and leaves some out. The table shows 180,000 or so clones, with 85% to 95% occurring only once. The specimen was blood. All receptors derive from a woman aged 55-69 years in good health.

The chain carries TRBV5-1 and TRBJ1-2; a weak D match, TRBD1 (6 bases). V lost 0 bases and J 5 bases, leaving 11 bases between the germline ends. CDR1 SGHRS and CDR2 YFSETQ come from the germline V gene. The CDR3 is made up of 14 amino acids. CDR3: CASSLGGQGYGYTF. CDR3 nucleotides: TGCGCCAGCAGCTTGGGGGGCCAGGGGTATGGCTACACCTTC.

The chain is built from TRBV29-1 and TRBJ1-2, with D maybe TRBD1 (5 bases). V lost 8 bases and J lost 6, with 19 bases in between. The CDR3 totals 13 residues. CDR1 is SQVTM and CDR2 is ANQGSEA in the germline V gene. The CDR3 reads CSSRLGRGDGYTF. In DNA form, the CDR3 reads TGCAGCTCCCGTTTGGGTCGGGGGGATGGCTACACCTTC.

V and J are TRBV11-3 and TRBJ2-3; D might be TRBD1 (6 bases). The CDR3 consists of 14 residues. Germline lookup yields CDR1 SGHNT and CDR2 YENEEA. V was shortened by 4 bases and J by 2 bases, with 10 bases between the two germline ends. The CDR3 is CASSWGQFTDTQYF. The CDR3 DNA follows: TGTGCCAGCAGCTGGGGGCAGTTCACAGATACGCAGTATTTT. The full variable domain, in which reference TRBV11-3 and TRBJ2-3 provide the parts outside the CDR3, is EAGVVQSPRYKIIEKKQPVAFWCNPISGHNTLYWYLQNLGQGPELLIRYENEEAVDDSQLPKDRFSAERLKGVDSTLKIQPAELGDSAVYLCASSWGQFTDTQYFGPGTRLTVL.

This chain joins TRBV6-5 and TRBJ1-1; 7 nucleotides agree with TRBD1. The CDR3 is 12 amino acids. CDR1 is MNHEY and CDR2 is SVGAGI in the germline V gene. Germline trimming cut 10 bases from V and 4 bases from J; bases unmatched to any gene: 6. CDR3 protein: CAIRQGLTEAFF. DNA of the CDR3: TGTGCCATCCGACAGGGACTCACTGAAGCTTTCTTT.

This clone showed up just once. The chain recombines TRBV9 with TRBJ1-2; D not resolved. Between the trimmed V and J ends, which lost 0 bases and 3 bases, there was a span of 15 bases. Germline V CDR1 and CDR2: SGDLS, YYNGEE. CDR3 size: 16 residues. Written as DNA, the CDR3 is TGTGCCAGCAGCGTAGCTTTTGGGCAGTCATACTATGGCTACACCTTC. Amino acid sequence: CASSVAFGQSYYGYTF.

The chain combines TRBV3-1 (or the pseudogene TRBV3-2) with TRBJ2-1; D perhaps matches TRBD1 (6 bases). V shed 0 bases and J shed 9 bases, with 12 bases lying between them. Germline CDR1 LGHDT, CDR2 YNNKEL (reference sequence). The CDR3 has 14 residues. CDR3 sequence reads: CASSQDTQGPEQFF. CDR3 sequence (DNA): TGTGCCAGCAGCCAAGACACCCAGGGGCCTGAGCAGTTCTTC.

The chain couples TRBV11-1 to TRBJ2-5; D may match TRBD1 or TRBD2 (5 bases each). The CDR3 spans 15 residues. The V gene's germline CDR1 is SGHAT and CDR2 FQDESV (reference sequence). V was pared by 7 bases and J by 1 base, with 16 bases between. CDR3: CASTQVGGSQETQYF. CDR3 sequence (DNA): TGTGCCAGCACCCAAGTTGGGGGAAGCCAAGAGACCCAGTACTTC.

V gene TRBV19 combines with J gene TRBJ1-2; D unclear. CDR3 size: 15 residues. Trimming took off 1 base at V and 1 base at J, with 10 bases between the two ends. Looked up from germline, CDR1 is LNHDA and CDR2 is SQIVND (reference sequence). CDR3 in DNA: TGTGCCAGTAGTATAGGCAACAGCCTTAACTATGGCTACACCTTC. It specifies CASSIGNSLNYGYTF.

The genes are TRBV10-1 and TRBJ2-7, with D uncertain. The CDR3 runs to 14 residues. The V end was cut by 2 bases, the J end by 2 bases, with 10 bases between. Germline CDR1 is WNHNN and CDR2 is SYGVQD (reference sequence). For the CDR3, the DNA is TGCGCCAGCAGTGAGGATACCGGCCCCTACGAGCAGTACTTC. Protein product: CASSEDTGPYEQYF.

The chain links TRBV4-3 to TRBJ1-6; D is unresolved. V was pared by 0 bases and J by 10 bases, with 13 bases between. The CDR3 sequence is 15 residues long. Germline-derived CDR1 and CDR2 are LGHNA and YSLEER. DNA of the CDR3: TGCGCCAGCAGCCAAGATCTATTAGGGTACTCACCCCTCCACTTT. Residues: CASSQDLLGYSPLHF.

The rearrangement links TRBV4-1 to TRBJ1-6; D uncertain. Germline lookup yields CDR1 MGHRA and CDR2 YSYEKL. The CDR3 loop spans 16 amino acids. V lost 6 bases and J lost 9, with 21 bases in between. The CDR3 sequence is CASRLPGGSFSSPLHF. As DNA, the CDR3 is TGCGCCAGCAGGCTCCCCGGAGGATCATTTAGTTCACCCCTCCACTTT.

The chain joins TRBV3-1 (or the pseudogene TRBV3-2) to TRBJ2-5; D is uncertain. This CDR3 is 14 amino acids long. Trimming removed 4 bases at V and 8 bases at J, with 17 bases between. The germline V gene encodes CDR1 LGHDT and CDR2 YNNKEL (reference sequence). CDR3 sequence (DNA): TGTGCCAGCAGCCTTAGTCGGGCCTCACAAACCCAGTACTTC. Protein: CASSLSRASQTQYF.

The genes are TRBV6-5 and TRBJ1-1, with D unclear. Trimming took 0 bases from V and 5 from J, leaving 10 bases between them. The CDR3 spans 14 residues. The germline V gene encodes CDR1 MNHEY and CDR2 SVGAGI. CDR3 DNA: TGTGCCAGCAGTTACTCGACGGGTCATACTGAAGCTTTCTTT. Encoded protein: CASSYSTGHTEAFF.

This chain joins TRBV25-1 and TRBJ1-3; 8 bases fit TRBD1. The ends lost 2 bases at V and 0 bases at J; junction bases unmatched: 0. The CDR3 is 15 residues long. The germline V gene encodes CDR1 MGHDK and CDR2 SYGVNS. The CDR3 DNA sequence: TGTGCCAGCAGTGAAGGACAGGGCTCTGGAAACACCATATATTTT. This gives the protein CASSEGQGSGNTIYF.

V gene TRBV19 combines with J gene TRBJ2-2; TRBD2 is a possible D gene (6 bases). CDR3 length equals 14 residues. Germline V gene sequence: CDR1 LNHDA, CDR2 SQIVND (reference sequence). V lost 3 bases to trimming and J lost 6 bases, with 11 bases between them. The CDR3 DNA sequence: TGTGCCAGTAGTATCACGGGGGTCGCCGGGGAGCTGTTTTTT. Residues: CASSITGVAGELFF.

This chain connects TRBV7-2 to TRBJ2-1; possible D gene TRBD2, 7 bases. The CDR3 spans 16 residues. CDR1 is SGHTA, CDR2 FQGNSA, per germline. The germline V and J ends were trimmed by 1 base and 0 bases, with 10 bases remaining between them. This CDR3 is CASSLVGGRSYNEQFF. The CDR3 DNA reads TGTGCCAGCAGCTTAGTCGGGGGGCGCTCCTACAATGAGCAGTTCTTC.

The CDR3 region is CASSLGVDVQAGTEAFF. The DNA of the CDR3 is TGTGCCAGCAGCTTGGGGGTGGATGTACAAGCTGGCACTGAAGCTTTCTTT. V gene TRBV5-4 combines with J gene TRBJ1-1; no clear D. CDR1 SGHNT and CDR2 YYREEE come from the germline V gene (reference sequence). V lost 0 bases and J 4 bases, leaving 19 bases between the germline ends. This CDR3 has 17 amino acids.

This rearrangement joins TRBV2 to TRBJ1-1; 12 bases are shared with TRBD1. V lost 3 bases and J lost 4; bases outside the gene matches: 9. Germline V gives CDR1 SNHLY, CDR2 FYNNEI. This CDR3 is built from 17 residues. The CDR3 DNA is TGTGCCAGCAGTGAGGCCGGGACAGGGGGCTTGAGCACTGAAGCTTTCTTT. Its translation is CASSEAGTGGLSTEAFF. The full variable domain, completed using reference TRBV2 and TRBJ1-1, is EPEVTQTPSHQVTQMGQEVILRCVPISNHLYFYWYRQILGQKVEFLVSFYNNEISEKSEIFDDQFSVERPDGSNFTLKIRSTKLEDSAMYFCASSEAGTGGLSTEAFFGQGTRLTVV.

The chain combines TRBV19 with TRBJ1-5; 12 bases map to TRBD1. The CDR3 runs to 15 residues. Germline V CDR1 and CDR2: LNHDA, SQIVND (reference sequence). V dropped 7 bases and J dropped 7; count of bases not matched to a gene: 8. In DNA, the CDR3 is TGTGCCAGTACCGGGACAGGGGGCGCGGGGCAGCCCCAGCATTTT. Its protein is CASTGTGGAGQPQHF. Using reference TRBV19 and TRBJ1-5 for the parts outside the CDR3, the full variable domain is DGGITQSPKYLFRKEGQNVTLSCEQNLNHDAMYWYRQDPGQGLRLIYYSQIVNDFQKGDIAEGYSVSREKKESFPLTVTSAQKNPTAFYLCASTGTGGAGQPQHFGDGTRLSIL.

This sequence joins TRBV3-1 (or the pseudogene TRBV3-2) and TRBJ1-5; 8 bases are shared with TRBD1. Losses at the gene ends were 5 bases for V and 2 bases for J; bases not matched to a gene: 2. Germline V lookup: CDR1 LGHDT, CDR2 YNNKEL (reference sequence). CDR3 length equals 14 residues. CDR3 amino acids: CASSGQGGNQPQHF. The CDR3 nucleotides are TGTGCCAGCAGCGGACAGGGAGGCAATCAGCCCCAGCATTTT.

The chain recombines TRBV18 with TRBJ1-1, with D tentatively TRBD1 (5 bases). Germline CDR1 is KGHSH and CDR2 is LQKENI. V was cut by 3 bases and J by 1 base, with 15 bases left in between. The CDR3 has 16 amino acids. The CDR3 reads CASSPAAGTPNTEAFF. CDR3 nucleotides: TGTGCCAGCTCACCTGCTGCCGGGACTCCGAACACTGAAGCTTTCTTT.

V usage is TRBV9 and J usage is TRBJ1-2; no clear D. Germline V gene data show CDR1 as SGDLS and CDR2 as YYNGEE. There are 14 residues in the CDR3. Trimming shortened V by 0 bases and J by 4 bases, and 10 bases separated the two germline ends. The CDR3 DNA sequence: TGTGCCAGCAGCGTAGTTGACGGACCCTATGGCTACACCTTC. This codes for CASSVVDGPYGYTF.

The gene calls are TRBV4-3 and TRBJ2-3, with 8 bases matching TRBD2. CDR1 LGHNA and CDR2 YSLEER come from the germline V gene. The CDR3 runs to 18 residues. V shed 4 bases and J 2 bases; nucleotides not matched to a gene: 14. CDR3 amino acids: CASSLSTELAVNTDTQYF. DNA of the CDR3: TGCGCCAGCAGCCTTTCCACGGAACTAGCGGTGAACACAGATACGCAGTATTTT.